Given below is one T cell receptor (beta chain) in context. The source of the sample is a study of blood T cell repertoires in COVID-19. Study-wide background: Sites in the United States, Italy and Spain provided acute and convalescent COVID-19 samples. PBMCs, B-cell-depleted T cells, or T cells provided the cDNA or gDNA that made up the material.

Germline V gene data show CDR1 as ENHRY and CDR2 as SYGVKD. The CDR3 has 16 amino acids. V lost 10 bases, J lost 6 bases, and 18 bases stayed unmatched. Authors' data handling: Nucleated cell number was recorded as an estimate derived from reference gene primer amplification. The protocol was immunoSEQ multiplex PCR, while the TCRdb copy is restricted to in-frame clones and leaves out a portion. V and J calls and clone size are as listed in that table; D and trimming were resolved from the DNA. The data contain roughly 150,000 clones, 80% to 90% of them singletons. Sequenced input: peripheral blood. J is TRBJ2-1 and V is TRBV10-3, with TRBD2 matching 7 bases. The TCR originated in a woman in her forties with acute or convalescent COVID-19. The CDR3 DNA sequence: TGTGCCACTGGCCGGGTAAGCGGGGTGAAAGGCAATGAGCAGTTCTTC. Its translation: CATGRVSGVKGNEQFF.